Below are 21 T cell receptor beta chains sequenced from a single sample in a study of cytomegalovirus exposure and HLA in healthy donors. Vbeta (60) and Jbeta (13) primers were used in the PCR. Sequenced by immunoSEQ multiplex PCR; TCRdb stores in-frame clones only, minus some. The sample holds some 140,000 clones; approximately 74% are singletons and the top ten take around 4%. Specimen: PBMCs. These receptors originate from a man younger than 35 in good health and CMV-seropositive.

This sequence joins TRBV6-5 and TRBJ2-7; D might be TRBD1 (6 bases). The germline V gene encodes CDR1 MNHEY and CDR2 SVGAGI. V was trimmed by 6 bases and J by 3 bases, leaving 18 bases between them. This CDR3 contains 15 residues. The CDR3 DNA sequence: TGTGCCAGCAGCGGGGACACACCCCAGGACTACGAGCAGTACTTC. Its translation is CASSGDTPQDYEQYF.

V is TRBV19 and J is TRBJ1-2, with a possible D match to TRBD1 (6 bases). CDR3 length: 15 residues. The V end lost 9 bases, the J end lost 5 bases, and 22 bases lay between the germline ends. The V gene's germline CDR1 is LNHDA and CDR2 SQIVND (reference sequence). CDR3 bases: TGTGCCAGCGCGGACACTAGGGGGTCCCTTTATGGCTACACCTTC. Its protein is CASADTRGSLYGYTF. Using reference TRBV19 and TRBJ1-2 for the parts outside the CDR3, the full variable domain is DGGITQSPKYLFRKEGQNVTLSCEQNLNHDAMYWYRQDPGQGLRLIYYSQIVNDFQKGDIAEGYSVSREKKESFPLTVTSAQKNPTAFYLCASADTRGSLYGYTFGSGTRLTVV.

This chain connects TRBV10-3 to TRBJ1-2, with D unresolved. Germline V gene data show CDR1 as ENHRY and CDR2 as SYGVKD. This CDR3 contains 14 residues. The germline V and J ends were trimmed by 3 bases and 0 bases, with 8 bases remaining between them. The CDR3 DNA sequence: TGTGCCATCAGTGAAGAGGATCCTAACTATGGCTACACCTTC. This encodes CAISEEDPNYGYTF.

This chain links TRBV10-3 with TRBJ2-1; 7 nucleotides match TRBD2. The CDR3 consists of 16 residues. The germline CDR1 and CDR2 sequences are ENHRY and SYGVKD. Trimming cost V 0 bases and J 5 bases; bases outside gene matches: 7. The chain's CDR3 is CAISESREGTDNEQFF. The CDR3 DNA is TGTGCCATCAGTGAGTCGAGGGAGGGGACGGACAATGAGCAGTTCTTC.

This clone was observed once. The rearrangement links TRBV6-4 to TRBJ2-7; 8 nucleotides align to TRBD2. Germline V lookup: CDR1 MRHNA, CDR2 SNTAGT. Trimming cost V 5 bases and J 5 bases; bases outside gene matches: 11. This CDR3 comprises 15 residues. The CDR3 DNA reads TGTGCCAGCAGTTACCGTGCAGCGGGGGAACACGAGCAGTACTTC. This encodes CASSYRAAGEHEQYF.

J is TRBJ1-6 and V is TRBV27; TRBD1 aligns across 9 bases. Germline-derived CDR1 and CDR2 are MNHEY and SMNVEV (reference sequence). The ends lost 3 bases at V and 9 bases at J; junction bases unmatched: 3. The CDR3 length is 14 residues. The CDR3 DNA reads TGTGCCAGCAGTTTTAGGACAGGGGTTTCACCCCTCCACTTT. Translated, it gives CASSFRTGVSPLHF.

V and J are TRBV29-1 and TRBJ2-7; maybe TRBD1 (6 bases). CDR1 SQVTM and CDR2 ANQGSEA come from the germline V gene. Between the trimmed V and J ends, which lost 1 base and 1 base, there was a span of 11 bases. The CDR3 length is 14 residues. The CDR3 region has the DNA TGCAGCGTTGAAGGGCAGGGGACGTCCTACGAGCAGTACTTC. Residues: CSVEGQGTSYEQYF.

The chain combines TRBV4-3 with TRBJ2-3; 13 bases are shared with TRBD2. The CDR3 spans 19 residues. The V segment lost 0 bases and the J segment 0 bases; nucleotides outside the gene matches: 6. Germline V gives CDR1 LGHNA, CDR2 YSLEER. The DNA for the CDR3 is TGCGCCAGCAGCCAAGATATACTAGCGGGAGGGCCGAGCACAGATACGCAGTATTTT. Translated: CASSQDILAGGPSTDTQYF.

The J gene is TRBJ1-3, the V gene TRBV5-1, with 11 bases fitting TRBD1. Germline assignment: CDR1 SGHRS and CDR2 YFSETQ. This CDR3 spans 17 amino acids. Trimming removed 1 base from V and 2 bases from J; junction bases left unmatched: 5. CDR3 coding DNA: TGCGCCAGCAGCTTGTTGGGACAGGGGGTGACTGGAAACACCATATATTTT. Its protein product is CASSLLGQGVTGNTIYF.

The chain recombines TRBV28 with TRBJ1-6; 7 bases match TRBD1. V lost 5 bases to trimming and J lost 8 bases; unmatched junction nucleotides: 6. CDR1 is MDHEN, CDR2 SYDVKM, per germline. There are 14 residues in the CDR3. CDR3 region: CASSTGVRYSPLHF. CDR3 DNA: TGTGCCAGCAGTACAGGGGTCCGGTATTCACCCCTCCACTTT.

For the CDR3, the DNA is TGCGCCAGCAGCTTGGTCACTAGCGGGGGGAGCTCCTACAATGAGCAGTTCTTC. Translating gives CASSLVTSGGSSYNEQFF. The chain is built from TRBV5-1 and TRBJ2-1; TRBD2 aligns across 12 bases. Germline-derived CDR1 and CDR2 are SGHRS and YFSETQ. J gave up 0 bases and V 0 bases, and 4 bases lay outside the gene matches. This CDR3 is 18 amino acids long.

The V call is TRBV6-5, the J call TRBJ2-5; perhaps TRBD1 as D (6 bases). V lost 5 bases and J 1 base, leaving 11 bases between the germline ends. Germline CDR1 is MNHEY and CDR2 is SVGAGI. The CDR3 consists of 14 residues. The CDR3 DNA reads TGTGCCAGCAGTCGGCAGGGGATCCAAGAGACCCAGTACTTC. This translates into CASSRQGIQETQYF.

The chain combines TRBV7-2 with TRBJ1-2; D ambiguous. Trimming stripped 1 base from V and 2 bases from J, with 8 bases between. CDR1 and CDR2 from the germline V gene are SGHTA and FQGNSA. The CDR3 consists of 14 residues. CDR3 protein: CASSLVAANYGYTF. As DNA, the CDR3 is TGTGCCAGCAGCTTAGTTGCGGCCAACTATGGCTACACCTTC.

This clone showed up just a few times. The genes are TRBV7-2 and TRBJ1-5; TRBD1 matches at 10 bases. CDR1 is SGHTA and CDR2 is FQGNSA in the germline V gene. V lost 5 bases to trimming and J lost 2 bases; unmatched junction nucleotides: 9. The CDR3 extends over 17 amino acids. CDR3 bases: TGTGCCAGCAGCGCTAAATTCGGGACAGGGGGCAATCAGCCCCAGCATTTT. The encoded protein is CASSAKFGTGGNQPQHF.

The chain carries TRBV27 and TRBJ2-7, with a tentative D call TRBD2 (6 bases). V was cut by 3 bases and J by 0 bases, with 9 bases left in between. The CDR3 runs 14 residues. Per germline, CDR1 MNHEY and CDR2 SMNVEV (reference sequence). CDR3 loop: CASSLEGNSYEQYF. As DNA, the CDR3 is TGTGCCAGCAGTTTGGAGGGGAACTCCTACGAGCAGTACTTC.

This chain links TRBV7-2 with TRBJ1-2, with 9 nucleotides matching TRBD1. In germline, CDR1 is SGHTA, CDR2 FQGNSA. Trimming at V came to 5 bases and at J to 3 bases, leaving 7 bases not matched to a gene. This CDR3 is built from 15 residues. CDR3 protein: CASSPQQGADYGYTF. The CDR3 region has the DNA TGTGCCAGCAGCCCTCAACAGGGGGCGGACTATGGCTACACCTTC. Filled out from reference TRBV7-2 and TRBJ1-2, the complete variable domain reads GAGVSQSPSNKVTEKGKDVELRCDPISGHTALYWYRQSLGQGLEFLIYFQGNSAPDKSGLPSDRFSAERTGGSVSTLTIQRTQQEDSAVYLCASSPQQGADYGYTFGSGTRLTVV.

In this sample, this clone turned up a few times. This sequence joins TRBV10-2 and TRBJ1-6; 8 nucleotides line up with TRBD1. The ends lost 9 bases at V and 7 bases at J; junction bases unmatched: 11. Germline values: CDR1 WSHSY, CDR2 SAAADI. The CDR3 consists of 15 residues. The CDR3 nucleotides read TGCGCCAGTCGAGACGACAGGGGAAGGAATTCACCCCTCCACTTT. Translating gives CASRDDRGRNSPLHF.

The chain has TRBV2 and TRBJ2-3, with D uncertain. CDR1 and CDR2 from the germline V gene are SNHLY and FYNNEI. This CDR3 has 14 residues. V was trimmed by 6 bases and J by 4 bases, leaving 14 bases between them. CDR3 in amino acids: CASRSELRADTQYF. The CDR3, as DNA: TGTGCCAGCAGGTCCGAGCTTCGCGCAGATACGCAGTATTTT. Variable domain in full (rest from reference TRBV2 and TRBJ2-3): EPEVTQTPSHQVTQMGQEVILRCVPISNHLYFYWYRQILGQKVEFLVSFYNNEISEKSEIFDDQFSVERPDGSNFTLKIRSTKLEDSAMYFCASRSELRADTQYFGPGTRLTVL.

The rearrangement joins TRBV27 to TRBJ2-7; TRBD1 matches at 8 bases. J lost 6 bases, V lost 6 bases, and 10 bases had no gene match. This CDR3 contains 14 residues. Germline CDR1 and CDR2: MNHEY and SMNVEV (reference sequence). CDR3 sequence (DNA): TGTGCCAGCAGCCGAGGACAGGGACGAAGCGAGCAGTACTTC. Amino acids: CASSRGQGRSEQYF.

The chain uses TRBV11-3 and TRBJ2-1; TRBD1 is a possible D gene (6 bases). V was clipped by 5 bases and J by 1 base, with 6 bases between them. Germline CDR1 and CDR2: SGHNT and YENEEA. The length of the CDR3 is 13 residues. CDR3: CASSDRSYNEQFF. For the CDR3, the DNA is TGTGCCAGCAGCGACAGGTCCTACAATGAGCAGTTCTTC. Full variable domain (outside the CDR3, taken from reference TRBV11-3 and TRBJ2-1): EAGVVQSPRYKIIEKKQPVAFWCNPISGHNTLYWYLQNLGQGPELLIRYENEEAVDDSQLPKDRFSAERLKGVDSTLKIQPAELGDSAVYLCASSDRSYNEQFFGPGTRLTVL.

A few counts support this clone. The V and J genes are TRBV19 and TRBJ1-4; D remains unclear. Trimming left V 3 bases short and J 5 bases short, with 13 bases between. CDR1 and CDR2 (germline): LNHDA, SQIVND (reference sequence). The CDR3 is 15 residues long. The CDR3 region has the DNA TGTGCCAGTAGTATGAGCAGCGGCCTAAATGAAAAACTGTTTTTT. Translation gives CASSMSSGLNEKLFF.